Presented here are 22 T cell receptor beta chains from one specimen sequenced in a study of HIV-infected patients and healthy controls. Follow-up blood was drawn about 14 weeks, roughly three months, after antiretroviral therapy began. The repertoire came from unfractionated whole blood and reflected all unsorted peripheral T cells. About 480 ng RNA was reverse transcribed with alpha and beta constant-region primers. Alpha and beta chain libraries were made separately by chain-specific third strand synthesis with multiplexing indices. A single record per CDR3 protein comes from TCRdb applying MiXCR to the 5' RACE reads. The sample holds about 6,600 distinct CDR3 sequences, around 9% seen once. This sample comprised blood, obtained during antiretroviral therapy. The receptors were gathered from an adult with HIV infection.

In its sample, this clonotype was seen many times. The chain carries TRBV6-1 and TRBJ1-5; TRBD1 agrees at 9 bases. Germline-derived CDR1 and CDR2 are MNHNS and SASEGT. This CDR3 has 18 residues. After removal of 6 bases from V and 1 base from J, the junction contained 13 bases not matched to a gene. In DNA, the CDR3 is TGTGCCAGCAGAGAGGGACAGGGCCCCGGACGGAGCAATCAGCCCCAGCATTTT. This gives the protein CASREGQGPGRSNQPQHF.

This clonotype counts as medium-sized. The V gene is TRBV10-3, the J gene TRBJ2-7; D possibly uses TRBD1 or TRBD2 (5 bases each). Per the germline V gene, CDR1 is ENHRY and CDR2 is SYGVKD. Trimming took 2 bases from V and 0 from J, leaving 5 bases between them. The CDR3 covers 13 residues. The CDR3 DNA reads as TGTGCCATCAGTGAGGGGGGCTCCTACGAGCAGTACTTC. Its translation is CAISEGGSYEQYF.

This clonotype counts as medium-sized. The chain uses TRBV4-1 and TRBJ1-2, with a tentative D call TRBD1 (6 bases). CDR3 length equals 14 residues. V lost 0 bases, J lost 4 bases, and 9 bases lay in between. Germline CDR1 is MGHRA and CDR2 is YSYEKL. CDR3: CASSQETGSYGYTF. CDR3 coding DNA: TGCGCCAGCAGCCAAGAAACAGGGAGCTATGGCTACACCTTC.

This clonotype is categorized as medium-sized. The chain uses TRBV29-1 and TRBJ2-3, with a possible D match to TRBD2 (6 bases). Germline CDR1 is SQVTM and CDR2 is ANQGSEA. The CDR3 consists of 14 residues. V lost 6 bases, J lost 4 bases, and 17 bases lay in between. The chain's CDR3 is CSVPGAGPSDTQYF. CDR3 nucleotides: TGCAGCGTGCCGGGAGCCGGCCCGTCAGATACGCAGTATTTT.

Concerning this clonotype: A much larger clone sits a single nucleotide away, making a read error possible. The chain recombines TRBV7-9 with TRBJ2-7; D is ambiguous. Germline V gene data show CDR1 as SEHNR and CDR2 as FQNEAQ (reference sequence). V lost 11 bases to trimming and J lost 5 bases, with 13 bases between them. The CDR3 has 11 amino acids. CDR3 loop: CAFVRRDEQYF. In nucleotides, the CDR3 is TGTGCCTTTGTCCGGCGCGACGAGCAGTACTTC.

By sample share, this clonotype is medium-sized (0.01 to 0.1%). This chain links TRBV19 with TRBJ1-5; 10 bases map to TRBD1. J was trimmed by 4 bases and V by 5 bases; bases with no gene match: 5. Germline values: CDR1 LNHDA, CDR2 SQIVND (reference sequence). The CDR3 has 15 residues. The CDR3, as DNA: TGTGCCAGTAGTTATGAGGGACAGGGGAATCAGCCCCAGCATTTT. It specifies CASSYEGQGNQPQHF.

This clonotype was observed many times. V is TRBV2 and J is TRBJ1-1; TRBD1 might be the D (5 bases). The V end lost 7 bases, the J end lost 2 bases, and 8 bases lay between the germline ends. CDR1 SNHLY and CDR2 FYNNEI come from the germline V gene. The CDR3 is made up of 12 amino acids. CDR3: CASIDSNTEAFF. DNA for the CDR3: TGTGCCAGCATCGACAGCAACACTGAAGCTTTCTTT. Full variable domain (remainder filled in from reference TRBV2 and TRBJ1-1): EPEVTQTPSHQVTQMGQEVILRCVPISNHLYFYWYRQILGQKVEFLVSFYNNEISEKSEIFDDQFSVERPDGSNFTLKIRSTKLEDSAMYFCASIDSNTEAFFGQGTRLTVV.

CDR3 in amino acids: CASSHTRTLVGTVRETQYF. CDR3 nucleotides: TGTGCCAGCAGCCACACGCGTACGTTAGTCGGGACAGTGCGGGAGACCCAGTACTTC. The chain has TRBV11-2 and TRBJ2-5; 7 bases match TRBD1. CDR3 length: 19 amino acids. Per germline, CDR1 SGHAT and CDR2 FQNNGV. The J segment lost 5 bases and the V segment lost 5 bases, leaving 23 bases of the junction unmatched.

This clonotype was seen just once. The chain is built from TRBV12-3 or TRBV12-4 and TRBJ1-2; D is ambiguous. Trimming pared 7 bases from V and 4 bases from J, leaving 13 bases between. CDR3 size: 13 residues. Written as DNA, the CDR3 is TGTGCCAGCACCTATTCCCGCAGCTATGGCTACACCTTC. This translates into CASTYSRSYGYTF.

The table lists this clonotype with a count of one. Germline and junction disagree at one end, which may indicate a read error. The chain carries TRBV6-2 or TRBV6-3 and TRBJ2-3, with 12 bases identical to TRBD2. The CDR3 is 19 amino acids. The germline gives CDR1 MNHEY, CDR2 SVGEGT. The CDR3: CASSHSWWTSGNLTDTQYF. For the CDR3, the DNA is TGTGCCAGCAGTCACTCGTGGTGGACTAGCGGGAATCTCACAGATACGCAGTATTTT.

This clonotype was counted at least ten times. The chain combines TRBV30 with TRBJ1-2; D call uncertain. The germline V gene encodes CDR1 GTSNPN and CDR2 SVGIG (reference sequence). CDR3 size: 14 residues. With 0 bases removed from V and 6 bases from J, the gap between germline ends came to 14 bases. This CDR3 is CAWSVGQSRNGYTF. The DNA of the CDR3 is TGTGCCTGGAGTGTTGGCCAAAGCAGGAATGGCTACACCTTC. The full variable domain, with the rest looked up from reference TRBV30 and TRBJ1-2, is SQTIHQWPATLVQPVGSPLSLECTVEGTSNPNLYWYRQAAGRGLQLLFYSVGIGQISSEVPQNLSASRPQDRQFILSSKKLLLSDSGFYLCAWSVGQSRNGYTFGSGTRLTVV.

This clonotype has ten or more counts. The rearrangement links TRBV5-5 to TRBJ1-5, with unresolved D. The ends were cut back, 2 bases at V and 2 bases at J, with 8 bases in the middle. This CDR3 is built from 14 residues. CDR1 SGHKS and CDR2 YYEKEE come from the germline V gene (reference sequence). Here the CDR3 DNA reads TGTGCCAGCAGCTTAGGGATAGGCAATCAGCCCCAGCATTTT. It yields the protein CASSLGIGNQPQHF.

This clonotype is medium-sized. The rearrangement uses TRBV21-1 and TRBJ1-4; the listed D gene, TRBD1, was not tested against the DNA. TRBV21-1 is a pseudogene segment. This CDR3 contains 18 residues. CDR3 nucleotide sequence: TGTGCCAGCACTACGAAACGGGACAGGGCTGCAACTAATGAAAAACTGTTTTTT. This codes for CASTTKRDRAATNEKLFF.

This clonotype was recorded a few times. The V call is TRBV5-1, the J call TRBJ1-2; D is uncertain. The CDR3 is 15 amino acids. Germline V lookup: CDR1 SGHRS, CDR2 YFSETQ. Trimming left V 3 bases short and J 7 bases short, with 19 bases between. The CDR3 nucleotides are TGCGCCAGCAGCTCCCTGGTCGGGGAATCGGCTGGCTACACCTTC. Translation gives CASSSLVGESAGYTF.

By share, this clonotype ranks as medium-sized (0.01 to 0.1%). The rearrangement uses TRBV6-2 or TRBV6-3 and TRBJ2-1; D gene unclear. V lost 5 bases, J lost 9 bases, and 11 bases lay in between. The CDR3 is made up of 12 amino acids. The germline CDR1 and CDR2 sequences are MNHEY and SVGEGT. CDR3 DNA sequence: TGTGCCAGCAGTCTCCAGCACAGTGAGCAGTTCTTC. The encoded protein is CASSLQHSEQFF.

The chain carries TRBV7-8 and TRBJ1-1; D is undetermined. Between the trimmed V and J ends, which lost 4 bases and 7 bases, there was a span of 13 bases. Looked up from germline, CDR1 is SGHVS and CDR2 is FQNEAQ. This CDR3 contains 13 residues. The CDR3 region has the DNA TGTGCCAGCAGCTCAATCCCCGAAAGTGAAGCTTTCTTT. Translation: CASSSIPESEAFF.

This clonotype was detected ten times or more. The gene calls are TRBV4-1 and TRBJ2-3; 10 nucleotides align to TRBD1. With V trimmed by 3 bases and J by 4 bases, 7 bases remained unmatched. The CDR3 covers 16 residues. Germline V gene sequence: CDR1 MGHRA, CDR2 YSYEKL. CDR3 nucleotides: TGCGCCAGCAGCCAGAGTCGGGACAGGGGATCAGATACGCAGTATTTT. It translates to CASSQSRDRGSDTQYF.

This clonotype ranks as medium-sized. The chain has TRBV7-9 and TRBJ1-1; 7 bases line up with TRBD1. Trimming removed 6 bases from V and 1 base from J; junction bases left unmatched: 8. This CDR3 has 15 amino acids. CDR1 and CDR2 from the germline V gene are SEHNR and FQNEAQ (reference sequence). This CDR3 reads CASRQKGQPNTEAFF. The CDR3 DNA follows: TGTGCCAGCAGACAGAAGGGACAGCCGAACACTGAAGCTTTCTTT.

The chain employs TRBV12-3 or TRBV12-4 and TRBJ1-2; tentative D call: TRBD1 (5 bases). V was pared by 0 bases and J by 6 bases, with 23 bases between. The CDR3 loop spans 18 amino acids. The CDR3 protein is CASSLAAGVAGSGHGYTF. CDR3 nucleotide sequence: TGTGCCAGCAGTTTAGCTGCTGGGGTGGCAGGGAGTGGGCATGGCTACACCTTC.

Ten or more counts support this clonotype. The chain has TRBV30 and TRBJ2-2; D perhaps matches TRBD1 (5 bases). V lost 0 bases and J lost 9, with 8 bases in between. The CDR3 extends over 12 amino acids. Germline V lookup: CDR1 GTSNPN, CDR2 SVGIG (reference sequence). The CDR3 loop reads CAWSVRGRELFF. The CDR3 DNA is TGTGCCTGGAGTGTAAGGGGAAGGGAGCTGTTTTTT.

This clonotype was picked up many times. The chain links TRBV7-9 to TRBJ1-5; D is unresolved. This CDR3 is 11 amino acids long. V was cut by 3 bases and J by 4 bases, with 1 base left in between. Germline loops: CDR1 SEHNR, CDR2 FQNEAQ (reference sequence). The CDR3: CASSLNQPQHF. In nucleotides, the CDR3 is TGTGCCAGCAGCTTGAATCAGCCCCAGCATTTT.

The table lists this clonotype with many counts. The rearrangement uses TRBV6-5 and TRBJ2-3, with TRBD2 identical over 9 bases. Trimming cost V 5 bases and J 2 bases; bases outside gene matches: 5. CDR1 and CDR2 (germline): MNHEY, SVGAGI. There are 15 residues in the CDR3. This CDR3 reads CASSLAGRVTDTQYF. The CDR3 DNA sequence: TGTGCCAGCAGTCTAGCGGGGAGGGTCACAGATACGCAGTATTTT.